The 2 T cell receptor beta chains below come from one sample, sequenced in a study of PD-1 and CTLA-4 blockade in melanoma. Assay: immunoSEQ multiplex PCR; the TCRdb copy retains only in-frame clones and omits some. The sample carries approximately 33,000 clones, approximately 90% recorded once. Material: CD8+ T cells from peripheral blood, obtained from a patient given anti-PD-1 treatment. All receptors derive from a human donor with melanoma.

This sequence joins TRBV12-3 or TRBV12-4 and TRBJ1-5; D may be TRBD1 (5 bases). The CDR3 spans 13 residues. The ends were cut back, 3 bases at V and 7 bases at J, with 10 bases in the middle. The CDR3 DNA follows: TGTGCCAGCAGTTTCGGGGGGGACCAGCCCCAGCATTTT. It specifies CASSFGGDQPQHF.

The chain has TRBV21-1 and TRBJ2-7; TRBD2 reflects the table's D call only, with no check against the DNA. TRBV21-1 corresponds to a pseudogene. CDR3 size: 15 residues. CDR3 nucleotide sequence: TGTGCCAGCACCGGAAAGGACTCCGGTTCCTACGAGCAGTACTTC. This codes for CASTGKDSGSYEQYF.